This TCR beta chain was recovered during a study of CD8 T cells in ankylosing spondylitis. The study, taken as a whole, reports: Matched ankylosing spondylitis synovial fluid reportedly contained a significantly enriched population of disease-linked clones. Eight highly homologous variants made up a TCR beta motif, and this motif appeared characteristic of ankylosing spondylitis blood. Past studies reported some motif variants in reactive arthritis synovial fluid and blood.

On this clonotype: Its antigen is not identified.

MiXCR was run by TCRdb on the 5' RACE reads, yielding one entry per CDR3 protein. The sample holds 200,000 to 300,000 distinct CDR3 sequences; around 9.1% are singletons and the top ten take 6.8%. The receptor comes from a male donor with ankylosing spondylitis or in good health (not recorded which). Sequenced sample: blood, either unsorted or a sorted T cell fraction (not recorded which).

CDR3 loop: CSVGTGVDYGYTF. Here the CDR3 DNA reads TGCAGCGTCGGGACAGGAGTTGACTATGGCTACACCTTC. This chain connects TRBV29-1 to TRBJ1-2; the match to TRBD1 covers 8 bases. The CDR3 runs 13 residues. CDR1 SQVTM and CDR2 ANQGSEA come from the germline V gene. The V segment lost 6 bases and the J segment 3 bases; nucleotides outside the gene matches: 6. The variable domain in full, with the rest retrieved from reference TRBV29-1 and TRBJ1-2, is SAVISQKPSRDICQRGTSLTIQCQVDSQVTMMFWYRQQPGQSLTLIATANQGSEATYESGFVIDKFPISRPNLTFSTLTVSNMSPEDSSIYLCSVGTGVDYGYTFGSGTRLTVV.